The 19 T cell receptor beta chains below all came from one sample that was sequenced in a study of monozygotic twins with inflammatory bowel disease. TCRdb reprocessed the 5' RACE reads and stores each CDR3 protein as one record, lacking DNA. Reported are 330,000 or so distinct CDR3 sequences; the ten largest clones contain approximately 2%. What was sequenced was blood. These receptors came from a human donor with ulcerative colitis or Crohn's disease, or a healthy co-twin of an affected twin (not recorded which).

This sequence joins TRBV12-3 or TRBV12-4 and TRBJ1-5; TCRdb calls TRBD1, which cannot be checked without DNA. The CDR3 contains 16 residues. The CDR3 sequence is CASSPGAGTGNQPQHF.

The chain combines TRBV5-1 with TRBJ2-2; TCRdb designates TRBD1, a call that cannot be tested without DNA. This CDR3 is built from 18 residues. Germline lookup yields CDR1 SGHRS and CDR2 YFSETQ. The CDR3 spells CASSLGTGSITNTGELFF.

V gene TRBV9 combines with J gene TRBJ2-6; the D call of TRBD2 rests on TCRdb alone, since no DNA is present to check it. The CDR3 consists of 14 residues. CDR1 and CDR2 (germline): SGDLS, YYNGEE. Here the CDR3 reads CASSALPGANVLTF. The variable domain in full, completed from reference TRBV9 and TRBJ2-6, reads DSGVTQTPKHLITATGQRVTLRCSPRSGDLSVYWYQQSLDQGLQFLIQYYNGEERAKGNILERFSAQQFPDLHSELNLSSLELGDSALYFCASSALPGANVLTFGAGSRLTVL.

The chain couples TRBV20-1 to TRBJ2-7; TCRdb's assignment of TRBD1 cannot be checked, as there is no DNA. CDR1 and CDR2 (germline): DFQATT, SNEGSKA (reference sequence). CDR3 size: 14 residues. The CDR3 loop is CSAREGRGFYEQYF.

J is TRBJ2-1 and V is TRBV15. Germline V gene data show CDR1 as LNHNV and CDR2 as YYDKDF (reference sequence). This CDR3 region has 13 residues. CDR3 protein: CATSRDLRNEQFF.

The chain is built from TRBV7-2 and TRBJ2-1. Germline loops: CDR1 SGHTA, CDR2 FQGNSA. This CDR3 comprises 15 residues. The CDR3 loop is CASSFQTGIYNEQFF.

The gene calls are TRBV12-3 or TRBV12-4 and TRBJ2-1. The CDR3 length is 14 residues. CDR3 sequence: CASSFTRPGNEQFF.

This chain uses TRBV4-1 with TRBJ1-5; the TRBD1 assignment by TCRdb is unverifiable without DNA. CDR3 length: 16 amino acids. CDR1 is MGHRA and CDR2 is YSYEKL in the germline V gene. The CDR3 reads CASLLDPGRGNQPQHF.

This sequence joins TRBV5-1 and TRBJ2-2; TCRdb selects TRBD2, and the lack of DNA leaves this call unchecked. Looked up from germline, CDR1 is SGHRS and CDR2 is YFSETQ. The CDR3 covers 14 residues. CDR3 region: CASSLISGTGELFF.

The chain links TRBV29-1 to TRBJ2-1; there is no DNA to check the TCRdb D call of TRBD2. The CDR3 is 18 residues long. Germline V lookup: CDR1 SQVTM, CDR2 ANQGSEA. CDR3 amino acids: CSVEGGASGISSYNEQFF.

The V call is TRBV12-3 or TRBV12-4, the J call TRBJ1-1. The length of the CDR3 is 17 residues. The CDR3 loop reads CASSLRNSYWLNTEAFF.

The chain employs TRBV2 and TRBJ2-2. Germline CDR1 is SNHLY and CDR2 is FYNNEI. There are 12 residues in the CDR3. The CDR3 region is CAGSGNTGELFF.

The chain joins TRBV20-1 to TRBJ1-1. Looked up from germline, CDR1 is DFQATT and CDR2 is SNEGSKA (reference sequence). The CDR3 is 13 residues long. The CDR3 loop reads CSTPTRMNTEAFF.

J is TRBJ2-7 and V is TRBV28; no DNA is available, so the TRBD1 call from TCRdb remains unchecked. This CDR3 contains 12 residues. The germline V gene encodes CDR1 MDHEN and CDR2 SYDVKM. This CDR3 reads CASSRTGVEQYF.

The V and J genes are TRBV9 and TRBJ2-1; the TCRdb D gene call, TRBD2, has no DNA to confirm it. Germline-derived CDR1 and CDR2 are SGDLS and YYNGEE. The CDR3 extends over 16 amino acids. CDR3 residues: CASSLTLAGGYNEQFF. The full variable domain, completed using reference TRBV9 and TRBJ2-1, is DSGVTQTPKHLITATGQRVTLRCSPRSGDLSVYWYQQSLDQGLQFLIQYYNGEERAKGNILERFSAQQFPDLHSELNLSSLELGDSALYFCASSLTLAGGYNEQFFGPGTRLTVL.

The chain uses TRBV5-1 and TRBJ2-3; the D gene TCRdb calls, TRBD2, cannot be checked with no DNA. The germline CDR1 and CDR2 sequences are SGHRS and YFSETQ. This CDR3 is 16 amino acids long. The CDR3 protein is CASSLGGVASTDTQYF.

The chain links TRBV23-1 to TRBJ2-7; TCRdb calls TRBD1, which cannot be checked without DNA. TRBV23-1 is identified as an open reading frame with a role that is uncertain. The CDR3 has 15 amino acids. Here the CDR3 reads CASSPRAGTGYEQYF.

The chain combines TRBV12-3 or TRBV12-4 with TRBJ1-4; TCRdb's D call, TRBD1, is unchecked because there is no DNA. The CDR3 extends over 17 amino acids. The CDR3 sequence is CASSPGSKRATNEKLFF.

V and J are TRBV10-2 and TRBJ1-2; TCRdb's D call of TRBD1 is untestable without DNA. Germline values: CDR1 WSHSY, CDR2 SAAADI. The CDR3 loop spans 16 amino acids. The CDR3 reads CASSEPGQGAGYGYTF.